This entry is about one T cell receptor (beta chain). Its antigen is as yet unknown. Repertoires were generated with immunoSEQ multiplex PCR, while TCRdb's copy carries only in-frame clones and drops some. The table has around 30,000 clones, around 70% seen once. The sample belongs to a study of vaccination effects on CD4 cells after COVID-19. About the research overall: Each culture well received some 2.2 million PBMC. These cells were then cultured in IMDM with 9.5 to 10 IU/ml IL-2 and 8.5 to 10 ug/ml peptides.

Following 10 days of culture, CD4+ T cells were isolated. All vaccine recipients tested negative for nucleocapsid antibodies and had never contracted SARS-CoV-2 infection. Germline assignment: CDR1 KGHSH and CDR2 LQKENI. V dropped 0 bases and J dropped 4 bases, with 9 bases sitting between them. This CDR3 is 14 amino acids long. J is TRBJ1-1 and V is TRBV18, with D uncertain. The input for sequencing was CD4+ T cells from PBMCs cultured without peptide, taken before COVID-19 vaccination. This TCR was recovered from a human donor who received a COVID-19 vaccine. CDR3 protein: CASSPPTPITEAFF. The CDR3 nucleotides read TGTGCCAGCTCACCACCTACTCCGATCACTGAAGCTTTCTTT.